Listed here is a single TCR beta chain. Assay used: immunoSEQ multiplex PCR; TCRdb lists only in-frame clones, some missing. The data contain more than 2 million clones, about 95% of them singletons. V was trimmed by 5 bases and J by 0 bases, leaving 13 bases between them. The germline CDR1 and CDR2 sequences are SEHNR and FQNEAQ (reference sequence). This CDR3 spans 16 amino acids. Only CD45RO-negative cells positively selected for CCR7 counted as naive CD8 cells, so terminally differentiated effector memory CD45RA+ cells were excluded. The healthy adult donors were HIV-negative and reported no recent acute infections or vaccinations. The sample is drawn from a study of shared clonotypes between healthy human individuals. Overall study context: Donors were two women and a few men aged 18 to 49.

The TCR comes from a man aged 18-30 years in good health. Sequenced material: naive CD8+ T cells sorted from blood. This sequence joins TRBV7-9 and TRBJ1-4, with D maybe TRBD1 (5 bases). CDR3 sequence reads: CASSPLPGPTNEKLFF. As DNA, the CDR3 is TGTGCCAGCAGCCCTCTCCCGGGGCCAACTAATGAAAAACTGTTTTTT.